The 4 T cell receptor beta chains reported below all come from one sample, sequenced in a study of cytomegalovirus exposure and HLA in healthy donors. PCR was performed using 60 Vbeta and 13 Jbeta primers. Method: immunoSEQ multiplex PCR; TCRdb's copy keeps in-frame clones and lacks some. The sample yields 210,000 or so clones, more than 75% seen once. Sequences were obtained from PBMCs. These receptors all come from a human donor in good health.

The chain employs TRBV4-2 and TRBJ1-1, with no clear D. The germline V gene encodes CDR1 LGHNA and CDR2 YNFKEQ. The V end lost 0 bases, the J end lost 5 bases, and 10 bases lay between the germline ends. This CDR3 has 14 amino acids. CDR3 protein: CASSQDYARTEAFF. Written as DNA, the CDR3 is TGTGCCAGCAGCCAAGATTATGCGAGGACTGAAGCTTTCTTT.

This clone appeared a single time. The J gene is TRBJ1-3, the V gene TRBV7-8, with 7 bases matching TRBD1. Looked up from germline, CDR1 is SGHVS and CDR2 is FQNEAQ. The junction had 6 bases not matched to a gene; V was cut back by 6 bases and J by 4 bases. This CDR3 region has 14 residues. The CDR3 reads CASSFDRVGNTIYF. Here the CDR3 DNA reads TGTGCCAGCAGTTTCGACAGGGTCGGAAACACCATATATTTT.

Of note for this clone: The sample carries other DNA sequences with the same CDR3. The rearrangement joins TRBV6-6 to TRBJ2-3, with a possible D match to TRBD2 (5 bases). Trimming left V 7 bases short and J 3 bases short, with 17 bases between. CDR1 is MNHNY, CDR2 SVGAGI, per germline (reference sequence). This CDR3 spans 15 amino acids. CDR3 in DNA: TGTGCCAGCACCCCCCGGACTTCTATTACAGATACGCAGTATTTT. It specifies CASTPRTSITDTQYF.

This chain connects TRBV2 to TRBJ2-1; TRBD1 matches 10 bases. Per the germline V gene, CDR1 is SNHLY and CDR2 is FYNNEI. This CDR3 contains 15 residues. The V gene end was trimmed by 7 bases and the J gene end by 1 base; junction bases not matched to a gene: 4. DNA for the CDR3: TGTGCCAGCACCCGGGACAGGGGTTCCTACAATGAGCAGTTCTTC. Protein: CASTRDRGSYNEQFF.